This TCR beta chain is drawn from a study of cytomegalovirus exposure and HLA in healthy donors. PCR used 60 Vbeta primers and 13 Jbeta primers. Using immunoSEQ multiplex PCR, the repertoire was profiled, and TCRdb retains in-frame clones only, with some absent. The sample has 180,000 or so clones, around 78% seen once. CDR3 length: 14 residues. The V gene end was trimmed by 5 bases and the J gene end by 6 bases; junction bases not matched to a gene: 5. CDR1 is LNHDA and CDR2 is SQIVND in the germline V gene (reference sequence). The clonotype comes from a man younger than 30 in good health and CMV-seronegative. Input material: PBMCs. The chain carries TRBV19 and TRBJ2-7; 12 bases fit TRBD1. CDR3 in DNA: TGTGCCAGTAGTCCCGGGACAGGGGGCGTCGAGCAGTACTTC. It specifies CASSPGTGGVEQYF.